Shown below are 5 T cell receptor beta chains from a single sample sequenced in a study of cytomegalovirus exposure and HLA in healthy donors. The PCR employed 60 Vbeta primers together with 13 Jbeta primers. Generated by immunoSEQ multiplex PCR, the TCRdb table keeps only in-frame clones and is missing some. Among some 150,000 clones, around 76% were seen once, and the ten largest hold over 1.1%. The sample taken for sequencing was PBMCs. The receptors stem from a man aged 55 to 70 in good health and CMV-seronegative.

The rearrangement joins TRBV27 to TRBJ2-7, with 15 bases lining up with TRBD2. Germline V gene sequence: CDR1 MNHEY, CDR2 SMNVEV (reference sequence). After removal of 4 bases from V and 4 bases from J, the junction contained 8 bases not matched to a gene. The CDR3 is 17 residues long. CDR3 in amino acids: CASSSLQGTSGRYEQYF. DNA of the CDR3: TGTGCCAGCAGTTCGCTACAAGGGACTAGCGGGAGGTACGAGCAGTACTTC.

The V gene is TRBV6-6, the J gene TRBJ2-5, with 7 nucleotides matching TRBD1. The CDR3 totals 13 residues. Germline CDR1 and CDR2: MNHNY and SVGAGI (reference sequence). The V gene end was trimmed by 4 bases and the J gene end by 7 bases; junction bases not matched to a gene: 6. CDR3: CASSSGGHLTQYF. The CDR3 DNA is TGTGCCAGCAGTTCAGGGGGTCACCTGACCCAGTACTTC.

CDR3 in amino acids: CASSLDPGGEYEQYF. The CDR3 DNA reads TGCGCCAGCAGCTTGGATCCAGGGGGCGAGTACGAGCAGTACTTC. The chain combines TRBV5-1 with TRBJ2-7, with TRBD1 matching over 8 bases. Germline values: CDR1 SGHRS, CDR2 YFSETQ. The CDR3 has 15 residues. V gave up 0 bases and J gave up 4 bases; unmatched junction bases: 6.

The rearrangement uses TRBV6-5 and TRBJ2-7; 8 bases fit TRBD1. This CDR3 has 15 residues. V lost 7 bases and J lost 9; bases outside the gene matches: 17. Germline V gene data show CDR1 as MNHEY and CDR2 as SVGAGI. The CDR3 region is CASKWAGQGTTGQYF. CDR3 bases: TGTGCCAGCAAATGGGCAGGACAGGGTACCACCGGGCAGTACTTC.

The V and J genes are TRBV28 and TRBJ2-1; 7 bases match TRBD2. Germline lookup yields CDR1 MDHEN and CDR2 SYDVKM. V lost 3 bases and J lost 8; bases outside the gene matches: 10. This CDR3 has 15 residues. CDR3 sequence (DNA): TGTGCCAGCAGTTTTTCTAGCGGCCGTGGCTATGAGCAGTTCTTC. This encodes CASSFSSGRGYEQFF. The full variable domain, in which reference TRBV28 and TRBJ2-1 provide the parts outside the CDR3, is DVKVTQSSRYLVKRTGEKVFLECVQDMDHENMFWYRQDPGLGLRLIYFSYDVKMKEKGDIPEGYSVSREKKERFSLILESASTNQTSMYLCASSFSSGRGYEQFFGPGTRLTVL.